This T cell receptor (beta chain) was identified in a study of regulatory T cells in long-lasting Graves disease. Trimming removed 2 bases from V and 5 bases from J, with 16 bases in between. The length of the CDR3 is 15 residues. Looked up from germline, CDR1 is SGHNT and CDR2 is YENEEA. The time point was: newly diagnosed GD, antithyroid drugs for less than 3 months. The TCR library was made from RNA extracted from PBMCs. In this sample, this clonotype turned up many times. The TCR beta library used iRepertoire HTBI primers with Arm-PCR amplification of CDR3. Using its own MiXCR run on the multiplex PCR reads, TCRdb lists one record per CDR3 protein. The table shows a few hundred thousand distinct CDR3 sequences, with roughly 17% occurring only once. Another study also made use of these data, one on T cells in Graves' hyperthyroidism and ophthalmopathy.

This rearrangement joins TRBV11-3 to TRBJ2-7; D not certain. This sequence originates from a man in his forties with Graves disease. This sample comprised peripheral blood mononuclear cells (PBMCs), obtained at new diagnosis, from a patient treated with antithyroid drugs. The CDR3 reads CASSLTSADSHEQYF. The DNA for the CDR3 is TGTGCCAGCAGCTTAACGTCAGCCGATTCCCACGAGCAGTACTTC.